This TCR beta chain was observed in a study of cytomegalovirus exposure and HLA in healthy donors. Study outcomes and limitations: One variant, a missense change in DCLRE1C, was linked in a later analysis to TCR beta V- and J-gene trimming.

Germline V lookup: CDR1 KGHSH, CDR2 LQKENI. This CDR3 contains 15 residues. In regard to this clone: Antigen specificity is unknown. Germline and junction disagree at one end, which may indicate a read error.

A multiplex PCR was run with 60 Vbeta primers and 13 Jbeta primers. Generated by immunoSEQ multiplex PCR, the TCRdb table keeps only in-frame clones and is missing some. Altogether some 120,000 clones are present, roughly 80% being singletons, with the ten largest covering approximately 4%. Sequenced sample: PBMCs. The source of this sequence is a man in his late teens or twenties in good health and CMV-seropositive. The chain carries TRBV18 and TRBJ2-6; D unresolved. This CDR3 is CASSPGPSRANVLTF. The CDR3 DNA reads as TGTGCCAGCTCACCGGGCCCCTCTAGGGCCAACGTCCTGACTTTC.